This T cell receptor beta chain was found in a study of cytomegalovirus exposure and HLA in healthy donors (dated by TCRdb to the late 2010s). About the full investigation: In an earlier analysis of 587 of the donors, about 260 Gb of sequence data and roughly 100 million unique TCR beta sequences from about 179 million T cells were reported. Typing coverage differed by locus: A, B, C, DRB1 and DQB1 were typed in about 629-640 donors, DQA1 in 500 to 550, DPA1 in 600 to 610, and DPB1 in around 440. All discovery cohort repertoires had been generated using a single sequencing platform. Rather than using new phenotypic data, the later analysis identified candidate immune exposures from TCR beta sequences and from how often those sequences occurred across donors. The study profiled the T cell repertoires of more than 500 subjects by immunosequencing and related them to cytomegalovirus serostatus. Genome-wide SNP genotypes for about 65% of the roughly 700 donors were used in a later genetic analysis, which treated that subset as a discovery cohort. On average, roughly 200,000 unique TCR beta nucleotide sequences were sequenced per donor among 350 to 400 genotyped donors of the cohort, with roughly 18% of those sequences being non-productive. Of the roughly 410 genotyped donors, less than 85% were placed in the genetic ancestry cluster associated with self-reported Caucasian donors. An earlier analysis of a few hundred of the donors applied high-throughput TCR beta sequencing to assess whether each TCR beta V gene segment acted as functional or pseudogenic. In a later analysis, previously published TCR beta repertoires from 550 to 700 donors were re-analyzed and high-resolution HLA genotyping was added so that TCR occurrence patterns could be studied. Besides the first cohort of 500 to 700 subjects, a separate validation cohort made up of over 100 different subjects was used. HLA typing covered class I and class II loci at four-digit resolution. The study combined high-throughput TCR immunosequencing, statistical association of individual TCRs with disease status, and machine learning to predict cytomegalovirus infection status. An early release that covered around 590 HLA-typed donors contained approximately 300 gigabases of sequencing data and 85 million to 100 million unique TCR sequences. The study was designed to test whether signatures of past pathogen exposure could be identified by cataloging public T cell receptors. About 5 DR-DQ haplotypes were handled as single units for association and clustering, since linkage in the cohort was strong. Donor age, sex, ethnicity and CMV serostatus were collected together with the repertoire data.

Notes on this clone: It has no known antigen specificity. Within one base of it there is no much larger clone, and no base qualities were kept.

In total, 600 or so healthy bone marrow donors made up the cohort. All cohort members were sampled while nominally healthy, although unrecorded immune exposures were likely present. The donor was CMV seronegative and belonged to the group of roughly 330 seronegative cohort members. A peripheral blood sample was provided by each donor, and peripheral blood mononuclear cells were used for TCR beta sequencing. Genomic DNA extraction from the blood cell samples was performed with the Qiagen DNeasy Blood Extraction Kit. The investigation overall reported the following: V-gene and J-gene trimming of TCR beta chains was associated with a missense DCLRE1C variant in a later genetic analysis, and the association was replicated in an independent cohort. In a later analysis, most CMV-associated TCR beta chains were found to appear HLA-restricted, with HLA associations seemingly driven largely by CMV exposure. Linkage disequilibrium might explain the correlated functional status among segregating V segments, but an unknown experimental factor could not be ruled out. A further reported finding was that TCR beta sequences accurately predicted the HLA-A and HLA-B alleles for most subjects in the first cohort. Broadly in line with IMGT annotations, most TCR beta V segments showed up in productive rearrangements about 87% or about 30% of the time in an earlier analysis of some 590 of the donors. In vitro tests confirmed that a few of the cytomegalovirus-associated TCR beta chains recognize cytomegalovirus antigens. A cluster of highly shared sequence variants was judged likely to represent a technical artifact of the sequencing pipeline. Sequencing depth was assumed to be roughly uniform across donors in the presence/absence analyses, though that assumption may not hold. Assigning TCR associations to individual alleles was difficult when HLA alleles, especially DR and DQ, strongly co-occurred. At a false discovery rate of 0.05, a later analysis linked 16,000 or so TCR beta sequences to specific HLA alleles. According to the authors, the approach could potentially be generalized to other disease states and immunological phenotypes. Because HLA typing was missing for some donors at each locus, association tests included only the typed subset. The 87-base-pair reads could not distinguish some IMGT-functional V segments, including TRBV6-2 and TRBV6-3, so those segments were excluded. CMV serostatus was the only immune exposure information available for the cohort. Compared with the 666-donor mean, donors in an Asian-associated ancestry cluster had fewer N-insertions in productive TCRs, according to a later genetic analysis. In a later analysis, HLA-associated TCR beta chains showed more clonal expansion and lower generation probabilities than non-associated chains that were equally common. Most TCR sequences were seen in very few donors, while some public TCRs were found in many individuals. The classifier was reported to diagnose cytomegalovirus status with high specificity and sensitivity in both the original cohort and the validation cohort. A total of about 180 TCR beta chains were listed by the study as associated with cytomegalovirus. The earlier analysis of about 600 of the donors excluded roughly 17 rarely observed V segments, including chromosome 9 orphons, because counts were too low. In this cohort, only TCR beta chains were sequenced, and detectable features were limited by the absence of alpha or paired-chain data. In a later analysis, the rate of TCR association differed among HLA loci, with DRB1 alleles having the most associated TCRs and HLA-C alleles having the fewest. In a later analysis, several top co-occurrence clusters were reported to appear linked to parvovirus B19, influenza, CMV and Epstein-Barr virus.

Libraries were constructed by the immunoSEQ multiplex PCR assay. A mixture of 60 forward primers for TCR Vbeta segments and 13 reverse primers for TCR Jbeta segments was used in the multiplex PCR. The CDR3 region of rearranged TCR beta genes was amplified from genomic DNA by a multiplex PCR assay. The amplified TCR beta libraries were sequenced on the Illumina HiSeq System as 87-base-pair reads. The published analysis was carried out like this. Across the 600 to 700 repertoires, a later analysis counted 80 million or so unique TCR beta chains, around 11 million of which were shared by at least two donors. A nearest-neighbor algorithm error-corrected the raw reads and collapsed the reads into unique sequences, merging closely related sequences to remove PCR and sequencing errors. CDR3 sequences were aligned to IMGT reference sequences to assign V, D and J gene segments. For a sequence to be retained, at least a six-nucleotide match to both a V gene segment and a J gene segment was required. Rearrangements were called productive when the CDR3 lacked stop codons and stayed in frame with V and J; all others were non-productive. Following IMGT convention, CDR3 was defined as the stretch from the second conserved V-encoded cysteine up to the conserved J-encoded phenylalanine. The earlier analysis of about 570 of the donors excluded any sequence lacking an unambiguous match to a single V gene segment. In an earlier analysis of almost 600 of the donors, a V segment was called functional when productive rearrangements were above 56.7%, and segregating when the standard deviation between donors exceeded 5%. A statistical classification framework was developed to diagnose cytomegalovirus status using the catalog of TCR beta chain sequences. A later analysis assigned V and J genes by comparing TCR nucleotide sequences with IMGT/GENE-DB human TR gene sequences. In a later analysis, CDR3 sequences and most-parsimonious VDJ recombination scenarios were assigned using the TCRdist pipeline. A later analysis defined each TCR beta chain by its CDR3 amino acid sequence plus V-gene family, and excluded reads lacking a unique V-gene family. To address suspected cross-contamination and a sequencing artifact, a later analysis removed around 600 highly shared, low-generation-probability nucleotide sequences. A later analysis calculated a clonal expansion index for each public chain from normalized within-repertoire ranks of inferred template counts. In a later analysis, generation probabilities were computed using a VDJ recombination model fitted to out-of-frame rearrangements, and the results were checked against IGoR. In a later analysis, hypergeometric tests were used to score TCR-TCR, TCR-HLA and TCR-CMV co-occurrence, with a repertoire-size bias correction applied to TCR pairs. False discovery rates were estimated in a later analysis by permuting HLA or CMV assignments 20 times. A later analysis grouped co-occurring TCRs with DBSCAN, adding TCRdist sequence similarity when clustering within HLA-allele-positive subsets. Repertoires with fewer than 30,000 or more than 120,000 public chains, plus five repertoires with anomalous nucleotide sharing, were excluded from co-occurrence clustering. In its TCRdb copy, this immuneACCESS table keeps in-frame sequences only and misses some clones. Where compared with another copy, unresolved V genes explain less than half of these, and the others have no known cause. The DNA gave D and trimming, while V, J and clone size come from that table. In all, the sample holds 150,000 or so clones, and 60% to 85% of those were seen once. The biggest ten clones account for roughly 4% of the sample.

The CDR3 numbers 17 residues from cysteine through phenylalanine. Only the CDR3 portion is preserved as DNA: 51 bases, with reading frame beginning at the first base. According to the germline V gene, CDR1 reads SGHRS and CDR2 reads YFSETQ. Trimmed from V: 0 bases; trimmed from J: 0 bases; junction bases lacking a gene match: 7. This TCR derives from a middle-aged woman in good health and CMV-seronegative. Material: PBMCs. The chain couples TRBV5-1 to TRBJ2-7; 9 middle bases align to TRBD2. The DNA reads TGCGCCAGCAGCTTGGGAGGTAGCGGGGGCAGCTCCTACGAGCAGTACTTC. Its translation reads: CASSLGGSGGSSYEQYF.